These 27 T cell receptor beta chains share one sample of origin, sequenced in a study of blood T cell repertoires in COVID-19. Only in-frame clones appear in the TCRdb table, and some are missing; sequencing was by immunoSEQ multiplex PCR. The sample includes some 100,000 clones, roughly 92% of them seen just once. The sample taken for sequencing was peripheral blood. The receptors shown here come from a man aged 70-80 years with acute or convalescent COVID-19.

The CDR3 region is CASSYSSRGPPNQPQHF. CDR3 sequence (DNA): TGTGCCAGCAGTTACTCGAGCAGGGGGCCCCCCAATCAGCCCCAGCATTTT. The V gene is TRBV6-2 or TRBV6-3, the J gene TRBJ1-5, with 8 nucleotides matching TRBD1. Germline V gives CDR1 MNHEY, CDR2 SVGEGT. Germline trimming cut 0 bases from V and 3 bases from J; bases unmatched to any gene: 7. This CDR3 region has 17 residues.

CDR3 nucleotide sequence: TGCAGTGCTAGTACGGGGGTTTACAATGAGCAGTTCTTC. It specifies CSASTGVYNEQFF. The genes are TRBV20-1 and TRBJ2-1, with D maybe TRBD2 (6 bases). V lost 3 bases to trimming and J lost 4 bases, with 10 bases between them. This CDR3 is built from 13 residues. CDR1 is DFQATT, CDR2 SNEGSKA, per germline (reference sequence).

The chain is built from TRBV28 and TRBJ1-2; TRBD1 matches at 9 bases. V lost 5 bases and J lost 4; bases outside the gene matches: 8. CDR1 and CDR2 (germline): MDHEN, SYDVKM. This CDR3 is 15 amino acids long. The CDR3 DNA is TGTGCCAGCAGTCCACCGGGACAGGGAGTCTATGGCTACACCTTC. Protein: CASSPPGQGVYGYTF.

V usage is TRBV6-5 and J usage is TRBJ2-3, with TRBD2 as a possible D gene (6 bases). CDR3 length: 14 amino acids. The germline V gene encodes CDR1 MNHEY and CDR2 SVGAGI. V was trimmed by 6 bases and J by 4 bases, leaving 14 bases between them. The CDR3 spells CASRPSVGPDTQYF. The CDR3 DNA reads TGTGCCAGCAGACCTAGCGTTGGACCAGATACGCAGTATTTT.

V and J are TRBV25-1 and TRBJ2-2; D is ambiguous. From germline, CDR1 is MGHDK and CDR2 SYGVNS. The CDR3 totals 15 residues. The ends were cut back, 6 bases at V and 0 bases at J, with 11 bases in the middle. CDR3 sequence: CASRSDTANTGELFF. Here the CDR3 DNA reads TGTGCCAGCAGGTCAGACACCGCGAACACCGGGGAGCTGTTTTTT.

The gene calls are TRBV5-1 and TRBJ2-1, with 14 bases that match TRBD2. There are 16 residues in the CDR3. Germline-derived CDR1 and CDR2 are SGHRS and YFSETQ. The trim removed 0 bases at V and 8 bases at J, leaving 4 bases unmatched. Here the CDR3 DNA reads TGCGCCAGCAGCTTGGCACGGGGACTAGCGGGAGATGAGCAGTTCTTC. This codes for CASSLARGLAGDEQFF.

The chain carries TRBV6-2 or TRBV6-3 and TRBJ1-2; TRBD1 agrees at 7 bases. Trimming took 6 bases from V and 4 from J; bases not matched to a gene: 11. The CDR3 spans 15 residues. Germline CDR1 reads MNHEY; CDR2 reads SVGEGT. The CDR3 region is CASSQGTALSYGYTF. CDR3 sequence (DNA): TGTGCCAGCAGCCAAGGGACAGCCCTTTCCTATGGCTACACCTTC.

This clone showed up just once. The CDR3 nucleotides are TGCAGTGCTAGGGGCGACACTGAAGCTTTCTTT. This encodes CSARGDTEAFF. The rearrangement joins TRBV20-1 to TRBJ1-1; the D is unclear. Germline V gene lookup returns CDR1 DFQATT and CDR2 SNEGSKA (reference sequence). The ends were cut back, 3 bases at V and 3 bases at J, with 5 bases in the middle. The CDR3 is made up of 11 amino acids.

This clone was observed a single time. The chain recombines TRBV4-1 with TRBJ2-4, with 12 bases lining up with TRBD2. V was clipped by 6 bases and J by 5 bases; unmatched bases: 2. The CDR3 loop spans 14 amino acids. Germline CDR1 reads MGHRA; CDR2 reads YSYEKL. CDR3 amino acids: CASSPSGRENIQYF. The CDR3 DNA follows: TGCGCCAGCAGTCCTAGCGGGAGGGAAAACATTCAGTACTTC.

V gene TRBV3-1 (or the pseudogene TRBV3-2) combines with J gene TRBJ1-2; D remains unclear. V lost 5 bases and J 8 bases, leaving 15 bases between the germline ends. The CDR3 loop spans 13 amino acids. Germline V gene data show CDR1 as LGHDT and CDR2 as YNNKEL (reference sequence). CDR3: CASSNRYTEGYTF. CDR3 DNA: TGTGCCAGCAGCAACCGCTATACAGAAGGCTACACCTTC.

The rearrangement uses TRBV28 and TRBJ1-2; TRBD1 matches at 10 bases. In germline, CDR1 is MDHEN, CDR2 SYDVKM. J lost 8 bases, V lost 6 bases, and 9 bases had no gene match. This CDR3 is 14 amino acids long. For the CDR3, the DNA is TGTGCCAGCAGATTCCAGGGACAGGGGATGGGCTACACCTTC. Its protein product is CASRFQGQGMGYTF.

The chain combines TRBV28 with TRBJ1-2, with a possible D match to TRBD1 (6 bases). The CDR3 covers 15 residues. From germline, CDR1 is MDHEN and CDR2 SYDVKM. Trimming shortened V by 5 bases and J by 5 bases, and 18 bases separated the two germline ends. CDR3 nucleotides: TGTGCCAGCAGTCCATGGGGGGGGCTCGTATATGGCTACACCTTC. This gives the protein CASSPWGGLVYGYTF.

CDR3 DNA: TGCGCCAGCAGCTTGGGGACAGCGCCTAATGAAAAACTGTTTTTT. Translation: CASSLGTAPNEKLFF. The V call is TRBV5-1, the J call TRBJ1-4; tentative D call: TRBD1 (6 bases). Germline values: CDR1 SGHRS, CDR2 YFSETQ. Trimming stripped 0 bases from V and 3 bases from J, with 9 bases between. The length of the CDR3 is 15 residues.

The rearrangement uses TRBV6-5 and TRBJ1-2; 7 bases map to TRBD1. Germline loops: CDR1 MNHEY, CDR2 SVGAGI. The CDR3 spans 13 residues. The J segment lost 2 bases and the V segment lost 6 bases, leaving 3 bases of the junction unmatched. The chain's CDR3 is CASRGTENYGYTF. Written as DNA, the CDR3 is TGTGCCAGCAGGGGGACAGAGAACTATGGCTACACCTTC.

The gene calls are TRBV16 and TRBJ1-5; 11 bases are a match to TRBD1. Germline V gene sequence: CDR1 KGHSY, CDR2 FQNENV. The junction had 7 bases not matched to a gene; V was cut back by 3 bases and J by 9 bases. The CDR3 is made up of 15 amino acids. CDR3 in DNA: TGTGCCAGCAGCCAGCCAGGACAGGGGGCCCGGCCCCAGCATTTT. This sequence encodes CASSQPGQGARPQHF.

This clone has only one observation. The chain is built from TRBV11-3 and TRBJ1-3; D not resolved. Trimming took off 0 bases at V and 0 bases at J, with 6 bases between the two ends. The CDR3 is made up of 15 amino acids. The germline gives CDR1 SGHNT, CDR2 YENEEA. In DNA form, the CDR3 reads TGTGCCAGCAGCTTAGACGCCAGCTCTGGAAACACCATATATTTT. This encodes CASSLDASSGNTIYF.

The rearrangement uses TRBV7-9 and TRBJ2-5, with 10 bases aligning to TRBD1. This CDR3 is built from 16 residues. The V gene's germline CDR1 is SEHNR and CDR2 FQNEAQ (reference sequence). The trim removed 5 bases at V and 3 bases at J, leaving 9 bases unmatched. CDR3: CASSEPPGQGKETQYF. The CDR3 DNA follows: TGTGCCAGCAGCGAGCCTCCGGGACAGGGGAAAGAGACCCAGTACTTC.

This clone was detected ten times or more. The genes are TRBV10-2 and TRBJ2-7, with TRBD2 as a possible D gene (5 bases). Germline V lookup: CDR1 WSHSY, CDR2 SAAADI. The CDR3 extends over 14 amino acids. V was pared by 8 bases and J by 0 bases, with 14 bases between. Here the CDR3 reads CASFDPGSSYEQYF. CDR3 nucleotides: TGCGCCAGCTTCGACCCGGGGAGCTCCTACGAGCAGTACTTC.

The rearrangement uses TRBV7-3 and TRBJ2-7; tentatively, D is TRBD1 (5 bases). V lost 8 bases, J lost 2 bases, and 13 bases lay in between. Per the germline V gene, CDR1 is SGHTA and CDR2 is FQGTGA. The CDR3 has 13 residues. The CDR3 bases are TGTGCCAGCGCCATCGGACAAGCCTACGAGCAGTACTTC. Translated, it gives CASAIGQAYEQYF.

The gene calls are TRBV5-1 and TRBJ1-2, with D possibly TRBD1 on 5 matching bases. The CDR3 has 13 residues. Germline CDR1 is SGHRS and CDR2 is YFSETQ. Between the trimmed V and J ends, which lost 6 bases and 0 bases, there was a span of 9 bases. CDR3 in DNA: TGCGCCAGCACCCCAGGGTCTAACTATGGCTACACCTTC. It specifies CASTPGSNYGYTF.

The chain combines TRBV30 with TRBJ2-3; D gene ambiguous. V was trimmed by 2 bases and J by 2 bases, leaving 8 bases between them. Germline CDR1 and CDR2: GTSNPN and SVGIG (reference sequence). The CDR3 totals 13 residues. As DNA, the CDR3 is TGTGCCTGGAGTCGAGGTCACACAGATACGCAGTATTTT. Amino acids: CAWSRGHTDTQYF. Combining the CDR3 with reference TRBV30 and TRBJ2-3 gives the whole variable domain SQTIHQWPATLVQPVGSPLSLECTVEGTSNPNLYWYRQAAGRGLQLLFYSVGIGQISSEVPQNLSASRPQDRQFILSSKKLLLSDSGFYLCAWSRGHTDTQYFGPGTRLTVL.

The chain recombines TRBV6-5 with TRBJ1-1; TRBD1 is a possible D gene (5 bases). V was pared by 3 bases and J by 1 base, with 12 bases between. This CDR3 comprises 15 residues. Germline values: CDR1 MNHEY, CDR2 SVGAGI. CDR3 DNA sequence: TGTGCCAGCAGTTATCCCGGGGGGAAGAACACTGAAGCTTTCTTT. This encodes CASSYPGGKNTEAFF.

The chain joins TRBV13 to TRBJ2-7; possible D gene TRBD2, 6 bases. The V gene lost 4 bases and the J gene lost 4 bases, with 14 bases spanning the gap. The CDR3 runs to 14 residues. Germline CDR1 is PRHDT and CDR2 is FYEKMQ (reference sequence). CDR3 DNA sequence: TGTGCCAGCAGCTACCGGGACTGGGGGTACGAGCAGTACTTC. As protein: CASSYRDWGYEQYF.

CDR3 DNA: TGTGCCAGCAGCCAAGGGGACACCCAAGAGACCCAGTACTTC. Translating gives CASSQGDTQETQYF. V usage is TRBV3-1 (or the pseudogene TRBV3-2) and J usage is TRBJ2-5, with D possibly being TRBD1 (6 bases). CDR3 length: 14 residues. V lost 1 base, J lost 1 base, and 7 bases lay in between. Germline lookup yields CDR1 LGHDT and CDR2 YNNKEL (reference sequence).

J is TRBJ2-2 and V is TRBV11-2; D not certain. Germline CDR1 and CDR2: SGHAT and FQNNGV. The ends were cut back, 6 bases at V and 6 bases at J, with 8 bases in the middle. The CDR3 contains 12 residues. In nucleotides, the CDR3 is TGTGCCAGCAGACCCGGGTCCGGGGAGCTGTTTTTT. This gives the protein CASRPGSGELFF.

The V and J genes are TRBV5-1 and TRBJ2-7; possibly TRBD1 for D (6 bases). This CDR3 spans 14 amino acids. Germline CDR1 SGHRS, CDR2 YFSETQ. V gave up 4 bases and J gave up 1 base, with 12 bases separating them. This chain's CDR3 is CASSTGTSSYEQYF. CDR3 coding DNA: TGCGCCAGCAGCACAGGGACATCTTCCTACGAGCAGTACTTC.

V is TRBV3-1 (or the pseudogene TRBV3-2) and J is TRBJ1-1, with 8 bases aligning to TRBD1. The CDR3 runs 17 residues. CDR1 LGHDT and CDR2 YNNKEL come from the germline V gene (reference sequence). V lost 0 bases and J lost 0; bases outside the gene matches: 6. In DNA form, the CDR3 reads TGTGCCAGCAGCCAAGAATGGGCGACAGGGGTGAACACTGAAGCTTTCTTT. Translation: CASSQEWATGVNTEAFF.